Following are 9 T cell receptor beta chains from one sample sequenced in a study of blood T cell repertoires in COVID-19. The table came from immunoSEQ multiplex PCR; TCRdb's copy has only in-frame clones and leaves some out. The table has under 200,000 clones, around 84% seen once. Sequencing was performed on peripheral blood. Receptors originate from a woman older than 75 with acute or convalescent COVID-19.

Only one count was recorded for this clone. The chain combines TRBV24-1 with TRBJ1-3; D is uncertain. V shed 5 bases and J shed 0 bases, with 16 bases lying between them. This CDR3 spans 17 amino acids. Germline V gene sequence: CDR1 KGHDR, CDR2 SFDVKD. Written as DNA, the CDR3 is TGTGCCACCAGTGCCCTGACTGGCGCTAGCTCTGGAAACACCATATATTTT. Encoded protein: CATSALTGASSGNTIYF.

The chain has TRBV29-1 and TRBJ1-2; 7 bases line up with TRBD1. The germline V gene has CDR1 SQVTM and CDR2 ANQGSEA. The CDR3 runs 13 residues. Trimming took 6 bases from V and 8 from J; bases not matched to a gene: 12. The CDR3 DNA reads as TGCAGCGTGAGGGGGCCGGGTCTCAAGGGCTACACCTTC. This codes for CSVRGPGLKGYTF. The full variable domain, in which reference TRBV29-1 and TRBJ1-2 provide the parts outside the CDR3, is SAVISQKPSRDICQRGTSLTIQCQVDSQVTMMFWYRQQPGQSLTLIATANQGSEATYESGFVIDKFPISRPNLTFSTLTVSNMSPEDSSIYLCSVRGPGLKGYTFGSGTRLTVV.

The chain couples TRBV4-3 to TRBJ2-4, with D tentatively TRBD1 (6 bases). V lost 4 bases to trimming and J lost 4 bases, with 11 bases between them. CDR3 length: 14 amino acids. CDR1 and CDR2 from the germline V gene are LGHNA and YSLEER. CDR3 nucleotides: TGCGCCAGCAGCCCTAGCAGGGGTAAAAACATTCAGTACTTC. Protein sequence: CASSPSRGKNIQYF.

This clone was counted a few times. The chain joins TRBV19 to TRBJ1-1, with D possibly being TRBD1 (5 bases). Trimming took off 5 bases at V and 4 bases at J, with 11 bases between the two ends. CDR1 and CDR2 (germline): LNHDA, SQIVND (reference sequence). The CDR3 runs 13 residues. CDR3 sequence (DNA): TGTGCCAGTAGTCCATTTCAGGGCACTGAAGCTTTCTTT. It specifies CASSPFQGTEAFF.

The J gene is TRBJ2-3, the V gene TRBV6-1; TRBD2 is a possible D gene (5 bases). Germline V gene data show CDR1 as MNHNS and CDR2 as SASEGT. The CDR3 is 15 amino acids. V dropped 3 bases and J dropped 0 bases, with 10 bases sitting between them. CDR3 coding DNA: TGTGCCAGCAGTGAGAGGGTTCTCAGCACAGATACGCAGTATTTT. Translating it yields CASSERVLSTDTQYF.

This CDR3 reads CASSFMRANYGYTF. The CDR3 region has the DNA TGTGCCAGCAGCTTTATGAGGGCTAACTATGGCTACACCTTC. The V and J genes are TRBV5-6 and TRBJ1-2; no clear D gene. Germline CDR1 SGHDT, CDR2 YYEEEE. V was cut by 2 bases and J by 0 bases, with 8 bases left in between. This CDR3 region has 14 residues.

A single count supports this clone. The chain has TRBV18 and TRBJ2-1; a possible D gene is TRBD2 (5 bases). The CDR3 sequence is 13 residues long. Germline lookup yields CDR1 KGHSH and CDR2 LQKENI. The ends were cut back, 3 bases at V and 9 bases at J, with 12 bases in the middle. The CDR3 DNA reads as TGTGCCAGCTCACCCGATTCCCGGGGTGAGCAGTTCTTC. Translation gives CASSPDSRGEQFF.

The chain links TRBV6-2 or TRBV6-3 to TRBJ2-1; 10 bases match TRBD2. Germline loops: CDR1 MNHEY, CDR2 SVGEGT. The CDR3 consists of 18 residues. The V gene end was trimmed by 0 bases and the J gene end by 4 bases; junction bases not matched to a gene: 9. The CDR3 nucleotides read TGTGCCAGCAGTTACTCGGCTAGCGGGAGTACTCTTTACAATGAGCAGTTCTTC. Its translation: CASSYSASGSTLYNEQFF.

The chain couples TRBV4-3 to TRBJ2-1, with 7 positions matching TRBD2. J lost 10 bases, V lost 0 bases, and 6 bases had no gene match. The CDR3 extends over 14 amino acids. The germline V gene encodes CDR1 LGHNA and CDR2 YSLEER. The CDR3 is CASSQDLGEGEQFF. Here the CDR3 DNA reads TGCGCCAGCAGCCAAGATTTGGGGGAGGGGGAGCAGTTCTTC.